The 11 T cell receptor beta chains given below trace back to one sample, sequenced in a study of response to subunit inactivated influenza vaccine. Using its own MiXCR run on the RT-PCR reads, TCRdb lists one record per CDR3 protein. The sample includes fewer than 800,000 distinct CDR3 sequences, more than 15% of them seen just once. The sequencing here drew on PBMCs from blood, taken less than 13 days after vaccination. The source is a man aged 45-60 years who received an inactivated influenza vaccine.

This clonotype occurred a few times. The CDR3 nucleotides read TGCGCCAGCAGCACGGATCCGGGACCGAAGAACACTGAAGCTTTCTTT. Amino acid sequence: CASSTDPGPKNTEAFF. V usage is TRBV5-1 and J usage is TRBJ1-1; D is possibly TRBD1 (5 bases). Germline V CDR1 and CDR2: SGHRS, YFSETQ. The CDR3 has 16 residues. V lost 4 bases and J lost 1, with 17 bases in between. Full variable domain (missing parts from reference TRBV5-1 and TRBJ1-1): KAGVTQTPRYLIKTRGQQVTLSCSPISGHRSVSWYQQTPGQGLQFLFEYFSETQRNKGNFPGRFSGRQFSNSRSEMNVSTLELGDSALYLCASSTDPGPKNTEAFFGQGTRLTVV.

V gene TRBV7-9 combines with J gene TRBJ2-2; D gene unclear. The CDR3 spans 13 residues. From germline, CDR1 is SEHNR and CDR2 FQNEAQ (reference sequence). Trimming stripped 1 base from V and 7 bases from J, with 7 bases between. DNA for the CDR3: TGTGCCAGCAGCTTAGAGGGATTCGGGGAGCTGTTTTTT. Amino acid sequence: CASSLEGFGELFF.

The table lists this clonotype with a few counts. The V and J genes are TRBV10-3 and TRBJ2-3; 7 bases match TRBD2. This CDR3 has 12 amino acids. Germline values: CDR1 ENHRY, CDR2 SYGVKD. Trimming cost V 11 bases and J 4 bases; bases outside gene matches: 6. CDR3 bases: TGTGCCGCCTGGGGGGGTCCAGATACGCAGTATTTT. This gives the protein CAAWGGPDTQYF.

This rearrangement joins TRBV24-1 to TRBJ1-2, with 9 bases that match TRBD1. The junction had 8 bases not matched to a gene; V was cut back by 4 bases and J by 6 bases. The CDR3 length is 15 residues. CDR1 and CDR2 (germline): KGHDR, SFDVKD. CDR3 in amino acids: CATSEAWTGVDGYTF. The CDR3 DNA is TGTGCCACCAGTGAGGCTTGGACAGGGGTAGATGGCTACACCTTC.

A few counts support this clonotype. The J gene is TRBJ2-2, the V gene TRBV10-3; 10 bases align to TRBD1. V lost 7 bases, J lost 6 bases, and 8 bases stayed unmatched. This CDR3 comprises 15 residues. Per the germline V gene, CDR1 is ENHRY and CDR2 is SYGVKD. The CDR3 loop reads CAITSGQGLAGELFF. CDR3 nucleotides: TGTGCCATCACCTCGGGACAGGGGTTAGCCGGGGAGCTGTTTTTT.

This sequence joins TRBV12-3 or TRBV12-4 and TRBJ1-5; D possibly corresponds to TRBD1 (5 bases). Trimming cost V 6 bases and J 11 bases, with 17 bases left between them. The CDR3 loop spans 13 amino acids. The CDR3 DNA sequence: TGTGCCAGCAGCCCGAGTGGGGGTTCGTCCCAGCATTTT. Its protein product is CASSPSGGSSQHF.

This clonotype was seen only a few times. A junction boundary mismatches the germline segment, possibly from a read error. The chain couples TRBV30 to TRBJ1-1; D ambiguous. Per the germline V gene, CDR1 is GTSNPN and CDR2 is SVGIG (reference sequence). The CDR3 runs to 12 residues. CDR3 protein: CAGSTPNTEAFF. DNA for the CDR3: TGTGCCGGGAGCACACCGAACACTGAAGCTTTCTTT.

The J gene is TRBJ2-2, the V gene TRBV19, with TRBD2 as a possible D gene (7 bases). There are 16 residues in the CDR3. The V and J ends lost 2 bases and 2 bases respectively, with 12 bases between them. The germline CDR1 and CDR2 sequences are LNHDA and SQIVND (reference sequence). In DNA form, the CDR3 reads TGTGCCAGTAGTATACGGGGGGCGATAAACACCGGGGAGCTGTTTTTT. Protein: CASSIRGAINTGELFF.

The rearrangement uses TRBV4-1 and TRBJ2-1; D is unclear. This CDR3 region has 13 residues. V lost 0 bases, J lost 12 bases, and 12 bases lay in between. The germline V gene has CDR1 MGHRA and CDR2 YSYEKL. The DNA for the CDR3 is TGCGCCAGCAGCCAAGAACCGGGCTACCGGCAGTTCTTC. It specifies CASSQEPGYRQFF.

This clonotype appeared once. V gene TRBV20-1 combines with J gene TRBJ2-7; perhaps TRBD1 as D (6 bases). This CDR3 region has 10 residues. Germline assignment: CDR1 DFQATT and CDR2 SNEGSKA (reference sequence). Trimming took 6 bases from V and 5 from J, leaving 8 bases between them. DNA for the CDR3: TGCAGTGCAGGGGACAACGAGCAGTACTTC. Its protein product is CSAGDNEQYF.

Only a few counts were recorded for this clonotype. The V gene is TRBV7-8, the J gene TRBJ2-1, with 7 bases lining up with TRBD2. CDR1 and CDR2 from the germline V gene are SGHVS and FQNEAQ. The J segment lost 1 base and the V segment lost 8 bases, leaving 11 bases of the junction unmatched. This CDR3 has 16 residues. Here the CDR3 reads CASADGGGSSYNEQFF. CDR3 in DNA: TGTGCCAGCGCCGACGGCGGGGGATCGTCCTACAATGAGCAGTTCTTC. Using reference TRBV7-8 and TRBJ2-1 for the parts outside the CDR3, the full variable domain is GAGVSQSPRYKVAKRGQDVALRCDPISGHVSLFWYQQALGQGPEFLTYFQNEAQLDKSGLPSDRFFAERPEGSVSTLKIQRTQQEDSAVYLCASADGGGSSYNEQFFGPGTRLTVL.